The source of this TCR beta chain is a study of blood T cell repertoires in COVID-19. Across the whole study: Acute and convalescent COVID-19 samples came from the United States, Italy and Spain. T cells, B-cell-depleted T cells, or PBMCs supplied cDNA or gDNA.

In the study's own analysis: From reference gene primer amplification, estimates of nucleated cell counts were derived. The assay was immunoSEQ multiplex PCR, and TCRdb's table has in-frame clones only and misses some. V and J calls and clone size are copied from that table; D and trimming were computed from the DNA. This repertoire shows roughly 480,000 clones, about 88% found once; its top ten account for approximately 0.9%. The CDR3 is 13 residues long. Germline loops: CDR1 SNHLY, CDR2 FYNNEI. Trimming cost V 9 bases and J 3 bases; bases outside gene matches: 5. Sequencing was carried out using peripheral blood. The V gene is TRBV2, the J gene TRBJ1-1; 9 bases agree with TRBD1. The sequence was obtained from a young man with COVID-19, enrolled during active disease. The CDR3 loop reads CARQGARDTEAFF. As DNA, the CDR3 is TGTGCCAGACAGGGGGCGAGGGACACTGAAGCTTTCTTT.